Only a few counts were recorded for the clone carrying this T cell receptor (beta chain). Its antigen remains unknown. These data are taken from a study of T-cell memory formation after mild COVID-19. The CDR3 is made up of 14 amino acids. V was shortened by 4 bases and J by 0 bases, with 11 bases between the two germline ends. Looked up from germline, CDR1 is SQVTM and CDR2 is ANQGSEA. One entry per CDR3 protein, called by TCRdb with MiXCR from the 5' RACE reads. The sample gives roughly 51,000 distinct CDR3 sequences, around 7.2% of which show up once; roughly 1.3% is in the top ten. Study-wide results and limits: Clones from the second wave (peaking day 37) had unconfirmed SARS-CoV-2 specificity. Memory cells collected pre-infection included some clones that later responded, suggesting cross-reactive memory joined.

Sequencing was performed on PBMCs or a T cell subset sorted from them (not recorded which). V gene TRBV29-1 combines with J gene TRBJ2-3; maybe TRBD2 (5 bases). The sequence came from a man between 18 and 35 years old who had mild COVID-19 (a few samples of this study predate the infection). Cell type and time point are not known. CDR3 DNA sequence: TGCAGCGTTGGGGTAGCGTCTAGCACAGATACGCAGTATTTT. Translation gives CSVGVASSTDTQYF.